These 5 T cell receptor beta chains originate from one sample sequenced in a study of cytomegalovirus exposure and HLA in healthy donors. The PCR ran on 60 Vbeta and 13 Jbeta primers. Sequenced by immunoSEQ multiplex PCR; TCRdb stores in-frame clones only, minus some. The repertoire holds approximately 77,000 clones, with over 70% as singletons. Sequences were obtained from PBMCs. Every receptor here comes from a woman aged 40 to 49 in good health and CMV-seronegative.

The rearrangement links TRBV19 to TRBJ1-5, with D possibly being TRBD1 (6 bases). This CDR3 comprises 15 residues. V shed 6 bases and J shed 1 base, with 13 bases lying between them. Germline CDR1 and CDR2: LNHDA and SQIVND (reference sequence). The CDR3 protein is CASSLDSRSNQPQHF. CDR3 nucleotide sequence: TGTGCCAGTAGCCTGGACAGTCGGAGCAATCAGCCCCAGCATTTT.

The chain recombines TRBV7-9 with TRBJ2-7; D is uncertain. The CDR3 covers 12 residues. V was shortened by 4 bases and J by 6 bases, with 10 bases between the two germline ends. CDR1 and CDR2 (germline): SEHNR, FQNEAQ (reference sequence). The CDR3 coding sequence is TGTGCCAGCAGCTCGAGCCCACTCGAGCAGTACTTC. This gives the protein CASSSSPLEQYF.

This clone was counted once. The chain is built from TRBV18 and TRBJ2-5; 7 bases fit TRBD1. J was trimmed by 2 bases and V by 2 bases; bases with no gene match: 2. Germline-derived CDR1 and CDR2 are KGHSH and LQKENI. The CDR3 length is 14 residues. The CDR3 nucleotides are TGTGCCAGCTCACCAACGACAGGGCAAGAGACCCAGTACTTC. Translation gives CASSPTTGQETQYF.

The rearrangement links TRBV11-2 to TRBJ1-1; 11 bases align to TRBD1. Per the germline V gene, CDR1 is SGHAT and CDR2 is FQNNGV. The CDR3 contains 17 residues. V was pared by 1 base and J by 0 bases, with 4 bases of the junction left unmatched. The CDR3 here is CASSLGTGGFMNTEAFF. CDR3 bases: TGTGCCAGCAGCTTAGGGACAGGGGGCTTTATGAACACTGAAGCTTTCTTT.

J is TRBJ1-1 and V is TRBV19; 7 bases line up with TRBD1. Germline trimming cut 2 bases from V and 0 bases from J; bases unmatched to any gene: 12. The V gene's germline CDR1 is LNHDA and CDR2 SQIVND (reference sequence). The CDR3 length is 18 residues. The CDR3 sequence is CASSITFIGRGVNTEAFF. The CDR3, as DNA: TGTGCCAGTAGTATAACATTTATTGGCAGGGGGGTGAACACTGAAGCTTTCTTT.